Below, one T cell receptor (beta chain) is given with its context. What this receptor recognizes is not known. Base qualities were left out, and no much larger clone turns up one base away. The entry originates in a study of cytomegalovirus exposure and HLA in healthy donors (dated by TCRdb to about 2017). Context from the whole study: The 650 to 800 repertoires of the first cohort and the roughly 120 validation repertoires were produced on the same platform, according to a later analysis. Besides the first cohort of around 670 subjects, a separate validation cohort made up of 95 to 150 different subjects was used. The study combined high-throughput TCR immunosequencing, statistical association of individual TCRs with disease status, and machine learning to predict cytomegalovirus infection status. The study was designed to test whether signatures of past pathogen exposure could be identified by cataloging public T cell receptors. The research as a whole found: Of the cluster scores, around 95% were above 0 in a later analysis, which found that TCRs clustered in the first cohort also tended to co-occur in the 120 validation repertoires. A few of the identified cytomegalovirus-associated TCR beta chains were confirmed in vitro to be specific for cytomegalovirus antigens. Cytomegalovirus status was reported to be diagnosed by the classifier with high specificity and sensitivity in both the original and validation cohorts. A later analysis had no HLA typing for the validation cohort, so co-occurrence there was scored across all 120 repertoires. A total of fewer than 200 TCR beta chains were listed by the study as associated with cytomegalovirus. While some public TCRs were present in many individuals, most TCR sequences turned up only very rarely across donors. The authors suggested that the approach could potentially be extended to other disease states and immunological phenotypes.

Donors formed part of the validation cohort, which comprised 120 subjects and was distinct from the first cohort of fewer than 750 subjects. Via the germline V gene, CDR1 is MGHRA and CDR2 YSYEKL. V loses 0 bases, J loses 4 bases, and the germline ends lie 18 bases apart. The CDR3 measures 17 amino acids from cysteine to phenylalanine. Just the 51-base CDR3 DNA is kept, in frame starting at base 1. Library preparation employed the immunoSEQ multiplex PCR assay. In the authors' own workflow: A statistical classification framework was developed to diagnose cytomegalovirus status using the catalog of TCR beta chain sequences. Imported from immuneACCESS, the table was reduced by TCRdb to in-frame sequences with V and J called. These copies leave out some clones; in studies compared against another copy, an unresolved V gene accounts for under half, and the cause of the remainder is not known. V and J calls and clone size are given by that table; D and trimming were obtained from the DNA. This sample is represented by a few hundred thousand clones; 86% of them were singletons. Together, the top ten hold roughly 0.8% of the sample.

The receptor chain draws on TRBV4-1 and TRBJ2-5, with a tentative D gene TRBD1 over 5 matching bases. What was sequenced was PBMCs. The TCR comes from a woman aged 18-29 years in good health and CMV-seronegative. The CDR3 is CASSQEVGSPRGETQYF. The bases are TGCGCCAGCAGCCAAGAGGTTGGTAGCCCAAGGGGAGAGACCCAGTACTTC.